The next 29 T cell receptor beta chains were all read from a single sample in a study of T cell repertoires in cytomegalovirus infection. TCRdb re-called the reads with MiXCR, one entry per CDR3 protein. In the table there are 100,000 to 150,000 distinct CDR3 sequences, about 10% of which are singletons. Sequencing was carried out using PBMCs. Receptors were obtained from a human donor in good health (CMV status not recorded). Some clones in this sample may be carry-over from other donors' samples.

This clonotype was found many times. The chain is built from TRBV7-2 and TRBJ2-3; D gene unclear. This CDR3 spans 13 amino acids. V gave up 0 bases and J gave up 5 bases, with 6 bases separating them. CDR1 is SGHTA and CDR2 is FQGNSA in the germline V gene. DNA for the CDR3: TGTGCCAGCAGCTTAGCGAGGATAGATACGCAGTATTTT. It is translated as CASSLARIDTQYF.

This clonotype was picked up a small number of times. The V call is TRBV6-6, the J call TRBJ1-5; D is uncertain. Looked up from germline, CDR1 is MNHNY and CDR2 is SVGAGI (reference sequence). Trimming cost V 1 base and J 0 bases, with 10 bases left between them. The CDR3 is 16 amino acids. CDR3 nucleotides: TGTGCCAGCAGTTACTTCCGGGCCGATAGCAATCAGCCCCAGCATTTT. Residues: CASSYFRADSNQPQHF.

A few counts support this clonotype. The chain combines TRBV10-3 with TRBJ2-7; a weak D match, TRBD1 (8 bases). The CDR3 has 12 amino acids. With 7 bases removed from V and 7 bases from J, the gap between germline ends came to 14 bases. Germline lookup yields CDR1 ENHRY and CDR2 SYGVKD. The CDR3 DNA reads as TGTGCCATCACCGACAGGGGAGGGGAGCAGTACTTC. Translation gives CAITDRGGEQYF.

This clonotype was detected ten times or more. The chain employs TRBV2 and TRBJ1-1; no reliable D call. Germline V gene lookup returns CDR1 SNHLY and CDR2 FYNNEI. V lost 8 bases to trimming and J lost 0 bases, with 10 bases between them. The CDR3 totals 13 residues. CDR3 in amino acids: CASGLRMNTEAFF. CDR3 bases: TGTGCCAGCGGGTTGCGGATGAACACTGAAGCTTTCTTT. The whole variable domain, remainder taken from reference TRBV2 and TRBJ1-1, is EPEVTQTPSHQVTQMGQEVILRCVPISNHLYFYWYRQILGQKVEFLVSFYNNEISEKSEIFDDQFSVERPDGSNFTLKIRSTKLEDSAMYFCASGLRMNTEAFFGQGTRLTVV.

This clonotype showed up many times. The DNA of the CDR3 is TGTGCCAGCAGCTTAGTTACCGGGACATCCTCCTACGAGCAGTACTTC. Translation: CASSLVTGTSSYEQYF. The genes are TRBV7-9 and TRBJ2-7, with a weak D call TRBD1 (6 bases). This CDR3 is built from 16 residues. V was trimmed by 1 base and J by 0 bases, leaving 13 bases between them. In germline, CDR1 is SEHNR, CDR2 FQNEAQ (reference sequence).

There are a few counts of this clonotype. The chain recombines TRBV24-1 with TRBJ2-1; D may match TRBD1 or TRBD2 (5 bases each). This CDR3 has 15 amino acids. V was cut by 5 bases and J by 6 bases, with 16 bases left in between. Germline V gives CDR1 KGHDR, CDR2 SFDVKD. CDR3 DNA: TGTGCCACCAGTGTTGCCGGGACCCCCTCCAATGAGCAGTTCTTC. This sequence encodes CATSVAGTPSNEQFF.

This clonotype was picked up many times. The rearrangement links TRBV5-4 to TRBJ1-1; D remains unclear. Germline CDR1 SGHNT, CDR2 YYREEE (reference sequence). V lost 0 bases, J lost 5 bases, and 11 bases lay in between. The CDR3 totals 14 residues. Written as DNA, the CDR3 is TGTGCCAGCAGCTTGGCCCAGGCGGGAACTGAAGCTTTCTTT. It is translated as CASSLAQAGTEAFF.

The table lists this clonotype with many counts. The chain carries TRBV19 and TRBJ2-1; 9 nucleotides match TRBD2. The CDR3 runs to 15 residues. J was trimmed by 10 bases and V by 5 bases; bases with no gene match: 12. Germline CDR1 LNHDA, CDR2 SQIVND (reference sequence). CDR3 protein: CASSLAGDYNNEQFF. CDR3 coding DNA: TGTGCCAGTAGTTTAGCGGGGGACTATAATAACGAGCAGTTCTTC.

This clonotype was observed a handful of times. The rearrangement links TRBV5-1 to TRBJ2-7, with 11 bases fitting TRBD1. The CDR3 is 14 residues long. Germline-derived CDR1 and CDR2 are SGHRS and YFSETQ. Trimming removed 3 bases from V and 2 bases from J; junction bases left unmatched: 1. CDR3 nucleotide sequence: TGCGCCAGCAGCTCGGGACAGGGGGCCTACGAGCAGTACTTC. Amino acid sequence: CASSSGQGAYEQYF. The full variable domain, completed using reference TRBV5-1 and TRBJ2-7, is KAGVTQTPRYLIKTRGQQVTLSCSPISGHRSVSWYQQTPGQGLQFLFEYFSETQRNKGNFPGRFSGRQFSNSRSEMNVSTLELGDSALYLCASSSGQGAYEQYFGPGTRLTVT.

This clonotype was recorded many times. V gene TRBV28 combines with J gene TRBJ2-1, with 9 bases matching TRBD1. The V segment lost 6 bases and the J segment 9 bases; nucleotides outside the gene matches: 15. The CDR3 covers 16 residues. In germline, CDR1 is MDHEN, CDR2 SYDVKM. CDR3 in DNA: TGTGCCAGCAGCCTACTAACAGGGGGCGCGGCTGGTGAGCAGTTCTTC. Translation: CASSLLTGGAAGEQFF.

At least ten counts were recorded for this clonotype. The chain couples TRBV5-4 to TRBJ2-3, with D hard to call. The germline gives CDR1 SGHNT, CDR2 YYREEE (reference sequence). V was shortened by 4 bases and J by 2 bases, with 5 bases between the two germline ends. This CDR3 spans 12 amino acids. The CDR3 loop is CASSHNTDTQYF. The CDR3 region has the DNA TGTGCCAGCAGCCACAACACAGATACGCAGTATTTT.

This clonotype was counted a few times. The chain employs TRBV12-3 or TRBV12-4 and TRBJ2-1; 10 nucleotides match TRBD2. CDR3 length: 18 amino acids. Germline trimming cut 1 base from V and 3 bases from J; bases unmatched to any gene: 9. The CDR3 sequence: CASSLGPTAGGGYNEQFF. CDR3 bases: TGTGCCAGCAGTTTAGGGCCCACAGCGGGGGGGGGCTACAATGAGCAGTTCTTC.

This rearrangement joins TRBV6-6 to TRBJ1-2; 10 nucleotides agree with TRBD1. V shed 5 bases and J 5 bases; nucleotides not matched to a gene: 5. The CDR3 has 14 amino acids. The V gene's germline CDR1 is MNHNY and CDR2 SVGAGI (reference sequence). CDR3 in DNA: TGTGCCAGCAGTAACCGGGACAGGGGTTATGGCTACACCTTC. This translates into CASSNRDRGYGYTF.

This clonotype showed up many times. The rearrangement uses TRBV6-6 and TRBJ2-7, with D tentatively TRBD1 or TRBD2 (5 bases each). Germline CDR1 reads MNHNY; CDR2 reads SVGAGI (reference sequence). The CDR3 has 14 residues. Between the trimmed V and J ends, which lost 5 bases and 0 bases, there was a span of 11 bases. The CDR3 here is CASSAPGSSYEQYF. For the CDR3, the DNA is TGTGCCAGCAGTGCCCCAGGGAGCTCCTACGAGCAGTACTTC.

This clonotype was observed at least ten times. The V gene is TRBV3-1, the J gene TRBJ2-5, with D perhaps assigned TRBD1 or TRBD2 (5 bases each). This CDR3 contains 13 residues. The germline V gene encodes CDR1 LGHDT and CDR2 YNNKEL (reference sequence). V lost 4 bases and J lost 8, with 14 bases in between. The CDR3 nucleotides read TGTGCCAGCAGCCGAGGGACGGCGCGAACCCAGTACTTC. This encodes CASSRGTARTQYF.

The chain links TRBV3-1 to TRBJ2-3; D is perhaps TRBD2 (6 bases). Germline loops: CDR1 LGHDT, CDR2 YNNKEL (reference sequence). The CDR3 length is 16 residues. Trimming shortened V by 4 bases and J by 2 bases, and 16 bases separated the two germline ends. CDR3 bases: TGTGCCAGCAGCCTCGGCTCGGGGGAATACACAGATACGCAGTATTTT. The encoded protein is CASSLGSGEYTDTQYF.

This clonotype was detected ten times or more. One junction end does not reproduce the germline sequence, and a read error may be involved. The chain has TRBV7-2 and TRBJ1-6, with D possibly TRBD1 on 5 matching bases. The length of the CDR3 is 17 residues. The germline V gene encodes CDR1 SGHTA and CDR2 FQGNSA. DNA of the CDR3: TGTGCCAGCAGTTTAGCCTCCCAGGGTACCTTTAACTCACCCCTCCACTTT. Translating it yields CASSLASQGTFNSPLHF.

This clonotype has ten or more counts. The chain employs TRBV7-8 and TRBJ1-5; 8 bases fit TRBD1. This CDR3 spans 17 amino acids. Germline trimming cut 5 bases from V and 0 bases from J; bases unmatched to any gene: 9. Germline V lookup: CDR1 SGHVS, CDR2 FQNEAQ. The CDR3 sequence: CASSRWTGTGSNQPQHF. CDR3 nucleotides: TGTGCCAGCAGCCGATGGACAGGGACAGGTAGCAATCAGCCCCAGCATTTT.

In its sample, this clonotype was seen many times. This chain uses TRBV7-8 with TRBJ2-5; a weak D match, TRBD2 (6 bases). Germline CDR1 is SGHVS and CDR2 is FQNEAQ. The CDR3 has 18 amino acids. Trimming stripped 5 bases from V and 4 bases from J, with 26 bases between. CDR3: CASSPSRPWTNPGETQYF. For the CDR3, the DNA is TGTGCCAGCAGCCCCAGCAGACCTTGGACTAACCCAGGAGAGACCCAGTACTTC. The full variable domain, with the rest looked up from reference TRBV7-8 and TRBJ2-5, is GAGVSQSPRYKVAKRGQDVALRCDPISGHVSLFWYQQALGQGPEFLTYFQNEAQLDKSGLPSDRFFAERPEGSVSTLKIQRTQQEDSAVYLCASSPSRPWTNPGETQYFGPGTRLLVL.

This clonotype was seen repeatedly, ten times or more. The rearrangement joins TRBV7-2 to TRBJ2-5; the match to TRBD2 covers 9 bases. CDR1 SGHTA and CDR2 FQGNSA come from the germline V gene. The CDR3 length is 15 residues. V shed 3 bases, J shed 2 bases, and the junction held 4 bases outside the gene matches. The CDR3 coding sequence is TGTGCCAGCAGCTTCTCGCGGGGGGGGCAAGAGACCCAGTACTTC. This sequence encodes CASSFSRGGQETQYF.

The CDR3, as DNA: TGCGCCAGCAGCTTCTCGCAGGGGAACACTGAAGCTTTCTTT. It is translated as CASSFSQGNTEAFF. The chain couples TRBV5-1 to TRBJ1-1, with D perhaps matching TRBD1 (5 bases). This CDR3 has 14 residues. Germline loops: CDR1 SGHRS, CDR2 YFSETQ. V lost 2 bases and J 1 base, leaving 9 bases between the germline ends.

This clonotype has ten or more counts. The CDR3 protein is CASSIGTYQETQYF. In DNA form, the CDR3 reads TGTGCCAGTAGTATAGGGACGTACCAAGAGACCCAGTACTTC. This chain uses TRBV19 with TRBJ2-5, with unresolved D. Looked up from germline, CDR1 is LNHDA and CDR2 is SQIVND (reference sequence). V shed 1 base and J shed 0 bases, with 6 bases lying between them. This CDR3 contains 14 residues.

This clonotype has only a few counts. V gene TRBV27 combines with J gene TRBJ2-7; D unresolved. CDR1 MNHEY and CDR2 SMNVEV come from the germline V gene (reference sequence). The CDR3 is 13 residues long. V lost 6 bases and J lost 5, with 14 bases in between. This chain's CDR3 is CASRASRGDEQYF. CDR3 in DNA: TGTGCCAGCAGGGCGAGTCGCGGCGACGAGCAGTACTTC.

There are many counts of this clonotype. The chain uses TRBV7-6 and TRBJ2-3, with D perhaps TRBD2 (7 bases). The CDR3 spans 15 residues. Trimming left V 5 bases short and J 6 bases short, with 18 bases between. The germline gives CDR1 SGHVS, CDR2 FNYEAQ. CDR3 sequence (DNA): TGTGCCAGCAGCCAATCCTCCGGGGGGCGTGATACGCAGTATTTT. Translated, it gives CASSQSSGGRDTQYF.

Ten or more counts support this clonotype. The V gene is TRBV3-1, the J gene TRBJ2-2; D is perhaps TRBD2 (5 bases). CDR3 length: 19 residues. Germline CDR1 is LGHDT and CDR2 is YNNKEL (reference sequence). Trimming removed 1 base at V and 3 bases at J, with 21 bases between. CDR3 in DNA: TGTGCCAGCAGCCAAGGAAACCCCTTGGGTCCACTAGACACCGGGGAGCTGTTTTTT. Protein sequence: CASSQGNPLGPLDTGELFF.

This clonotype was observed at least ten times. CDR3 sequence (DNA): TGTGCCAGCAGTTTAGCGAGGGCAGCCTCTATGAACACTGAAGCTTTCTTT. This codes for CASSLARAASMNTEAFF. This chain connects TRBV12-3 or TRBV12-4 to TRBJ1-1; D uncertain. The CDR3 contains 17 residues. V was pared by 0 bases and J by 0 bases, with 14 bases between.

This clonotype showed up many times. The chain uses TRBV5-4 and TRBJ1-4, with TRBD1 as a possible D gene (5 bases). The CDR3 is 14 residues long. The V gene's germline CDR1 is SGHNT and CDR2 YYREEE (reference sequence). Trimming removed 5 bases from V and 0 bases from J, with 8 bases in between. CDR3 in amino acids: CASSSTATNEKLFF. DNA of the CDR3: TGTGCCAGCAGTTCGACAGCAACTAATGAAAAACTGTTTTTT.

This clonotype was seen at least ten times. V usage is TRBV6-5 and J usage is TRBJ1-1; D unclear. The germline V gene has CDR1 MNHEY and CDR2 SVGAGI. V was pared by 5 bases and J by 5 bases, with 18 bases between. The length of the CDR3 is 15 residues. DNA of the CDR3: TGTGCCAGCAGTCGAAAAAGGACGTCTGGGACTGAAGCTTTCTTT. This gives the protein CASSRKRTSGTEAFF.

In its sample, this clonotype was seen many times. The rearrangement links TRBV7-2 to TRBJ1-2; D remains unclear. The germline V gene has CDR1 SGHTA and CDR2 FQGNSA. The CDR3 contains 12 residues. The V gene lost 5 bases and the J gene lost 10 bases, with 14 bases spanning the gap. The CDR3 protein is CASSPYLGDYTF. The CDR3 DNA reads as TGTGCCAGCAGCCCATATCTCGGGGACTACACCTTC.